This T cell receptor beta chain was captured in a study of cytomegalovirus exposure and HLA in healthy donors. Notes on this clone: The antigen is not known.

Broader study findings: A further, later analysis showed that HLA-associated TCR beta chains (compared with equally common others) were more clonally expanded. Relative to the approximately 680-donor mean, N-insertions were reportedly fewer in an Asian-associated ancestry cluster in a later analysis.

Germline trimming cut 5 bases from V and 4 bases from J; bases unmatched to any gene: 4. Germline V gene lookup returns CDR1 SGHVS and CDR2 FQNEAQ. CDR3 size: 13 residues. Primers for the PCR totalled 60 Vbeta and 13 Jbeta. The protocol was immunoSEQ multiplex PCR, while the TCRdb copy is restricted to in-frame clones and leaves out a portion. This sample has some 190,000 clones, with about 82% found just once. Input material: PBMCs. The chain has TRBV7-8 and TRBJ1-2; TRBD1 agrees at 7 bases. This TCR was sampled from a man younger than 35 in good health and CMV-seronegative. The CDR3 sequence is CASSISGGYGYTF. DNA for the CDR3: TGTGCCAGCAGCATATCAGGGGGCTATGGCTACACCTTC.